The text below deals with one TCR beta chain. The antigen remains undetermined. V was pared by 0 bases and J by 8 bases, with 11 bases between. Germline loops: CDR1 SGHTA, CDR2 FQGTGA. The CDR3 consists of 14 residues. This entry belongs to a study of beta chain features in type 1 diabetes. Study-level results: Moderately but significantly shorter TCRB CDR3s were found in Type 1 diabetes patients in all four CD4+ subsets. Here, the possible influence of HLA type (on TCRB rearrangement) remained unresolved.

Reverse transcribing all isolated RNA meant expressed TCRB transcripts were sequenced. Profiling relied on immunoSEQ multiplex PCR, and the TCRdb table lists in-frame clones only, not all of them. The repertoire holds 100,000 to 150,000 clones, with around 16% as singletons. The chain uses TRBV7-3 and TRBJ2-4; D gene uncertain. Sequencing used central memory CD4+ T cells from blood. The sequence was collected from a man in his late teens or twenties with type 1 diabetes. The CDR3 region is CASSLTGPLDIQYF. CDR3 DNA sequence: TGTGCCAGCAGCTTAACGGGCCCATTAGACATTCAGTACTTC.